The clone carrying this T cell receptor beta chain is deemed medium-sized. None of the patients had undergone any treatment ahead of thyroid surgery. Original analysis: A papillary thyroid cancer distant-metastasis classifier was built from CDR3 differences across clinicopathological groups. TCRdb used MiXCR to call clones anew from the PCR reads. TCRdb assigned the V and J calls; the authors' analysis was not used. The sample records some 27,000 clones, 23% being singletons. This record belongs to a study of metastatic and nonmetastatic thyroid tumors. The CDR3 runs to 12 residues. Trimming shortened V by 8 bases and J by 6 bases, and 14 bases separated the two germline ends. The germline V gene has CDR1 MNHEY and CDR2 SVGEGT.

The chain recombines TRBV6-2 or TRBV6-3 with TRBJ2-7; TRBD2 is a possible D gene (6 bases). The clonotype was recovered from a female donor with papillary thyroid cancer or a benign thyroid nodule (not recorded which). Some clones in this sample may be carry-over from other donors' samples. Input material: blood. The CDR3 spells CASQEGPSEQYF. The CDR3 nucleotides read TGTGCCAGCCAGGAGGGGCCAAGCGAGCAGTACTTC.